The clone carrying this T cell receptor (beta chain) showed up just once. The sample is drawn from a study of blood T cell repertoires in COVID-19. Study at large: Samples of COVID-19 (acute and convalescent) were obtained from the United States, Italy and Spain. T cells, B-cell-depleted T cells, or PBMCs supplied cDNA or gDNA.

Under the authors' procedure: Nucleated cell number was recorded as an estimate derived from reference gene primer amplification. This table comes from immunoSEQ multiplex PCR, and its TCRdb copy is limited to in-frame clones, with some not included. Clone size and the V and J calls come from that table; the DNA yielded D and trimming. The sample holds some 150,000 clones, around 84% seen once. The CDR3 covers 18 residues. V was clipped by 4 bases and J by 1 base, with 20 bases between them. CDR1 and CDR2 from the germline V gene are SGDLS and YYNGEE. V gene TRBV9 combines with J gene TRBJ2-2; D possibly corresponds to TRBD2 (6 bases). This receptor was obtained from a woman in her sixties or seventies with acute or convalescent COVID-19. The material sequenced was peripheral blood. The CDR3 DNA follows: TGTGCCAGCAGCTCATGGGAACCGGGACTTCTGAACACCGGGGAGCTGTTTTTT. Protein: CASSSWEPGLLNTGELFF.